This entry is about one T cell receptor beta chain. Its specificity is unknown. The time point was: sample taken at primary tumor resection. Untreated early-stage non-small cell lung cancer patients, 72 in total, were the donors. Tumor, nontumor lung or frozen PBMC supplied whole RNA that was sequenced unsorted. Trimming shortened V by 2 bases and J by 2 bases, and 9 bases separated the two germline ends. Germline assignment: CDR1 MNHNS and CDR2 SASEGT. This CDR3 is built from 14 residues. The data stem from a study of spatial heterogeneity in lung cancer. On the study more broadly: A consistent excess of beta-chain over alpha-chain sequences was detected.

General study results and limits: At resection, ubiquitous expanded tumor TCRs appeared in blood more than at follow-up.

In TCRdb, the 5' RACE reads were re-called with MiXCR into one record per CDR3 protein. The table lists tens of thousands of distinct CDR3 sequences, about 12% of them singletons, with roughly 41% in the top ten. The V and J genes are TRBV6-1 and TRBJ1-1, with D perhaps TRBD1 (5 bases). This receptor was taken from a male donor with early-stage non-small cell lung cancer. The sample here was PBMCs, taken at surgery. The CDR3 nucleotides read TGTGCCAGCAGTGAATTAAGGGGAAACACTGAAGCTTTCTTT. Translation gives CASSELRGNTEAFF.